This TCR beta chain was identified in a study of blood T cell repertoires in COVID-19. Study-wide context: The United States, Italy and Spain provided the acute and convalescent COVID-19 samples. T cells, B-cell-depleted T cells, or PBMCs provided the cDNA or gDNA that served as material.

Germline V lookup: CDR1 MGHRA, CDR2 YSYEKL. V shed 2 bases, J shed 3 bases, and the junction held 7 bases outside the gene matches. The CDR3 loop spans 15 amino acids. Authors' methods: Reference gene primer amplification yielded estimated nucleated cell counts. Only in-frame clones appear in the TCRdb table, and some are missing; sequencing was by immunoSEQ multiplex PCR. V and J calls and clone size are given by that table; D and trimming were obtained from the DNA. The sample has approximately 300,000 clones; roughly nine tenths are singletons. The sample taken for sequencing was peripheral blood. The chain joins TRBV4-1 to TRBJ2-7; 7 nucleotides line up with TRBD1. This clonotype was obtained from a man younger than 35 who had recovered from COVID-19. CDR3 region: CASSQLGQSFYEQYF. The DNA for the CDR3 is TGCGCCAGCAGCCAACTGGGACAGTCTTTCTACGAGCAGTACTTC.